The 15 T cell receptor beta chains below were found in one sample sequenced in a study of sequential checkpoint blockade in melanoma. As to treatment: randomized to nivolumab then ipilimumab (arm A) or the reverse (arm B). Generated by immunoSEQ multiplex PCR, the TCRdb table keeps only in-frame clones and is missing some. The data hold about 28,000 clones, with approximately 83% observed a single time. Sequencing was performed on CD8+ T cells sorted from blood (inferred from file names), taken from a patient given nivolumab and ipilimumab in sequence. The receptors come from a human donor with melanoma.

The chain employs TRBV5-8 and TRBJ1-6, with TRBD1 matching over 7 bases. This CDR3 is 14 amino acids long. The ends lost 0 bases at V and 10 bases at J; junction bases unmatched: 4. Germline CDR1 reads SGHTS; CDR2 reads YDEGEE. The CDR3 sequence is CASSLAQGQSPLHF. The CDR3 coding sequence is TGTGCCAGCAGCTTGGCCCAGGGACAGTCACCCCTCCACTTT.

In DNA form, the CDR3 reads TGTGCCAGCAGCCCGGGACAGGGGGCAGAGCTGTTTTTT. Residues: CASSPGQGAELFF. J is TRBJ1-4 and V is TRBV7-9, with 12 bases identical to TRBD1. CDR1 is SEHNR and CDR2 is FQNEAQ in the germline V gene (reference sequence). V dropped 5 bases and J dropped 14; count of bases not matched to a gene: 6. The CDR3 loop spans 13 amino acids.

The gene calls are TRBV19 and TRBJ2-1; perhaps TRBD1 as D (6 bases). V was pared by 5 bases and J by 7 bases, with 6 bases between. Looked up from germline, CDR1 is LNHDA and CDR2 is SQIVND (reference sequence). This CDR3 contains 11 residues. The CDR3 region is CASSGQNEQFF. The CDR3 region has the DNA TGTGCCAGTAGTGGACAGAATGAGCAGTTCTTC. The whole variable domain, remainder taken from reference TRBV19 and TRBJ2-1, is DGGITQSPKYLFRKEGQNVTLSCEQNLNHDAMYWYRQDPGQGLRLIYYSQIVNDFQKGDIAEGYSVSREKKESFPLTVTSAQKNPTAFYLCASSGQNEQFFGPGTRLTVL.

The chain combines TRBV4-3 with TRBJ1-1, with 9 bases identical to TRBD1. The germline gives CDR1 LGHNA, CDR2 YSLEER. The CDR3 loop spans 15 amino acids. Germline trimming cut 8 bases from V and 3 bases from J; bases unmatched to any gene: 10. DNA for the CDR3: TGCGCCAGCTCCCTGACGGGACAGGGTTACACTGAAGCTTTCTTT. This encodes CASSLTGQGYTEAFF.

CDR3 sequence reads: CASSVGGLYGYTF. DNA for the CDR3: TGTGCCAGCAGCGTTGGGGGCCTCTATGGCTACACCTTC. This chain links TRBV5-6 with TRBJ1-2, with D possibly TRBD1 on 6 matching bases. With 4 bases removed from V and 4 bases from J, the gap between germline ends came to 11 bases. CDR1 and CDR2 from the germline V gene are SGHDT and YYEEEE. The CDR3 has 13 residues.

The chain uses TRBV7-9 and TRBJ1-2; D call uncertain. Per the germline V gene, CDR1 is SEHNR and CDR2 is FQNEAQ (reference sequence). Trimming removed 5 bases at V and 2 bases at J, with 12 bases between. CDR3 length equals 14 residues. Here the CDR3 reads CASSNTDGNYGYTF. Here the CDR3 DNA reads TGTGCCAGCAGCAATACCGACGGGAACTATGGCTACACCTTC.

V is TRBV6-1 and J is TRBJ2-5; no reliable D call. TRBJ2-7 matches the DNA end more closely, so the J call is doubtful. Germline V gives CDR1 MNHNS, CDR2 SASEGT. The CDR3 spans 12 residues. This chain's CDR3 is CASSETTYEQYF. DNA of the CDR3: TGTGCCAGCAGTGAAACCACCTACGAGCAGTACTTC.

Concerning this clone: This same CDR3 is encoded by further DNA sequences in the sample. The chain recombines TRBV12-5 with TRBJ2-1; D is possibly TRBD1 (5 bases). The CDR3 spans 14 residues. V was clipped by 5 bases and J by 7 bases, with 15 bases between them. Looked up from germline, CDR1 is LGHNT and CDR2 is FRNRAP. CDR3 loop: CASGPTSRENEQFF. The CDR3 DNA reads as TGTGCTAGTGGTCCAACCTCCAGGGAAAATGAGCAGTTCTTC.

This clone was seen only once. The same CDR3 arises from other DNA sequences in this sample as well. The chain is built from TRBV28 and TRBJ2-7; D uncertain. The germline V gene encodes CDR1 MDHEN and CDR2 SYDVKM. This CDR3 has 11 amino acids. Trimming pared 6 bases from V and 3 bases from J, leaving 6 bases between. DNA for the CDR3: TGTGCCAGCAGCCCAAACTACGAGCAGTACTTC. Amino acid sequence: CASSPNYEQYF.

The rearrangement uses TRBV19 and TRBJ2-3; 10 positions match TRBD1. Germline values: CDR1 LNHDA, CDR2 SQIVND (reference sequence). The length of the CDR3 is 13 residues. Germline trimming cut 10 bases from V and 2 bases from J; bases unmatched to any gene: 3. CDR3 nucleotides: TGTGCCACTGGGACAGGGGCCACAGATACGCAGTATTTT. This sequence encodes CATGTGATDTQYF.

The chain links TRBV4-1 to TRBJ2-1; maybe TRBD2 (5 bases). Trimming took off 0 bases at V and 10 bases at J, with 13 bases between the two ends. The CDR3 is 14 amino acids. CDR1 and CDR2 (germline): MGHRA, YSYEKL. The CDR3 nucleotides are TGCGCCAGCAGCCAAGAGTTAGCAGGCGGGGAGCAGTTCTTC. Its protein is CASSQELAGGEQFF.

J is TRBJ1-1 and V is TRBV27; 7 bases are a match to TRBD1. V was pared by 4 bases and J by 7 bases, with 9 bases of the junction left unmatched. The CDR3 length is 14 residues. Germline V gene lookup returns CDR1 MNHEY and CDR2 SMNVEV (reference sequence). The CDR3 DNA follows: TGTGCCAGCAGTTACGTCACAGGGGCCATTGAAGCTTTCTTT. This codes for CASSYVTGAIEAFF.

The rearrangement uses TRBV7-9 and TRBJ2-7; no definite D call. This CDR3 is 13 amino acids long. Germline V gene lookup returns CDR1 SEHNR and CDR2 FQNEAQ (reference sequence). The V end was cut by 1 base, the J end by 0 bases, with 4 bases between. The CDR3 nucleotides read TGTGCCAGCAGCTTAGGTAACTCCTACGAGCAGTACTTC. It encodes CASSLGNSYEQYF.

This chain uses TRBV9 with TRBJ2-7; 12 nucleotides line up with TRBD2. The CDR3 is 16 residues long. V gave up 4 bases and J gave up 5 bases; unmatched junction bases: 10. The germline CDR1 and CDR2 sequences are SGDLS and YYNGEE. The CDR3 protein is CASSPTLRLAGDEQYF. The CDR3 nucleotides read TGTGCCAGCAGCCCGACTCTGCGACTAGCGGGGGACGAGCAGTACTTC.

This clone was detected a few times. The V and J genes are TRBV28 and TRBJ1-1; tentative D call: TRBD1 (6 bases). Trimming shortened V by 1 base and J by 0 bases, and 6 bases separated the two germline ends. This CDR3 comprises 14 residues. The germline V gene encodes CDR1 MDHEN and CDR2 SYDVKM. The CDR3 DNA reads as TGTGCCAGCAGTTTATACAGGGTGAACACTGAAGCTTTCTTT. Protein: CASSLYRVNTEAFF.